The T cell receptor (beta chain) under discussion was sequenced for a study of CD8+CD57+ T cells in acquired aplastic anemia. Study-wide results and limits: Among patients, CD8+CD57+ cells displayed less diversity than the total CD4+ and CD8+ pools did.

Genomic DNA constituted the template upon which TCR beta VDJ and CDR3 profiling was performed. TCRdb reprocessed the reads with MiXCR, giving one entry per CDR3 protein. Of 16,000 or so distinct CDR3 sequences in the sample, roughly two fifths were seen once. Flow cytometry had shown expanded CD8+CD57+ cells in the patients chosen for sequencing. This clonotype was counted ten times or more. Antigen unknown. The V end was cut by 1 base, the J end by 5 bases, with 9 bases between. The CDR3 covers 13 residues. Looked up from germline, CDR1 is LNHNV and CDR2 is YYDKDF (reference sequence). This rearrangement joins TRBV15 to TRBJ2-7; D is tentatively TRBD1 or TRBD2 (5 bases each). The sequence came from a human donor with aplastic anemia. The sequenced sample was CD8+CD57+ T cells sorted from PBMCs. Subset specified: bead-enriched CD8+CD57+ effector memory T cells from SAA patients. For the CDR3, the DNA is TGTGCCACCAGCAGAGTTGGGGGTGACGAGCAGTACTTC. It specifies CATSRVGGDEQYF.